The sequence of this TCR beta chain was determined in a study of radiotherapy plus CTLA-4 blockade in lung cancer. Turning to the study itself: Roughly 17% of patients responded objectively, and around 32% achieved disease control. Study-level points and caveats: Reports identified early blood T cell clone dynamics, with interferon-beta, as the best response predictor. In blood, TCR clones derived from the tumor expanded after radiotherapy plus ipilimumab.

Of note for this clone: What it binds is unknown.

Those with chemo-refractory metastatic non-small-cell lung cancer were treated with focal radiation combined with CTLA-4 blockade using ipilimumab. Libraries were prepared by immunoSEQ multiplex PCR; TCRdb keeps only in-frame clonotypes and omits some of them. Here the sample spans 70,000 to 95,000 clones, about 85% being singletons. This clonotype was sampled from a human donor with non-small cell lung cancer that progressed on radiotherapy plus ipilimumab. The material was peripheral blood, obtained from a patient treated with radiotherapy plus ipilimumab.

The chain's CDR3 is CASSLLGQGPSGANVLTF. In nucleotides, the CDR3 is TGCGCCAGCAGCTTGCTGGGGCAGGGGCCTTCTGGGGCCAACGTCCTGACTTTC. This chain uses TRBV5-1 with TRBJ2-6; D might be TRBD1 (6 bases). Trimming removed 1 base from V and 1 base from J, with 15 bases in between. The CDR3 length is 18 residues. In germline, CDR1 is SGHRS, CDR2 YFSETQ.